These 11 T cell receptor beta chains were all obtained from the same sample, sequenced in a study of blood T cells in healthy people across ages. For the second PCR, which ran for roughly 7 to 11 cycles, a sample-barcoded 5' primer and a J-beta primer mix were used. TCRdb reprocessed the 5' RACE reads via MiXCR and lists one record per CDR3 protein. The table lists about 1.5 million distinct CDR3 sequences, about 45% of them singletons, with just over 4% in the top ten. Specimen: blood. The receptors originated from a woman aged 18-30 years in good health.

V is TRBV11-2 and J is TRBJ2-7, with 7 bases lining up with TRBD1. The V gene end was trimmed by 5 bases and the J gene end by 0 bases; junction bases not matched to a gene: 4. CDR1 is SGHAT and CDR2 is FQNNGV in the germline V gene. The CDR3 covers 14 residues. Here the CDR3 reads CASSLDRHSYEQYF. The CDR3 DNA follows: TGTGCCAGCAGCCTGGACAGGCACTCCTACGAGCAGTACTTC. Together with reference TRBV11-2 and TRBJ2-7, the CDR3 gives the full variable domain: EAGVAQSPRYKIIEKRQSVAFWCNPISGHATLYWYQQILGQGPKLLIQFQNNGVVDDSQLPKDRFSAERLKGVDSTLKIQPAKLEDSAVYLCASSLDRHSYEQYFGPGTRLTVT.

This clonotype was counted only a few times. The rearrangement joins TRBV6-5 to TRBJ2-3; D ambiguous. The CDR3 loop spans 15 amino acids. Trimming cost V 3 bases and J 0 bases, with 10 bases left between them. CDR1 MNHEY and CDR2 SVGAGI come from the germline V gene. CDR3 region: CASSYLTSSTDTQYF. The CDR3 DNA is TGTGCCAGCAGTTATCTAACGTCTAGCACAGATACGCAGTATTTT.

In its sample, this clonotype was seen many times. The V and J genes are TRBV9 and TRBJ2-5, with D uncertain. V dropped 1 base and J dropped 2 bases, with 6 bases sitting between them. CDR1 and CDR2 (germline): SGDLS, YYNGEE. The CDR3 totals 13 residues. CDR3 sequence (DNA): TGTGCCAGCAGCGTAAGGTTACAAGAGACCCAGTACTTC. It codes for CASSVRLQETQYF.

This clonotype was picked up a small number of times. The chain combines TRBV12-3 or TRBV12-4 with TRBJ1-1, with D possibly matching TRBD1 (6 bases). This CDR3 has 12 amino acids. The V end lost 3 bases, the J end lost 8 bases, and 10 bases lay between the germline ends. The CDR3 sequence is CASSFPTGEAFF. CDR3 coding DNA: TGTGCCAGCAGTTTCCCGACAGGAGAAGCTTTCTTT.

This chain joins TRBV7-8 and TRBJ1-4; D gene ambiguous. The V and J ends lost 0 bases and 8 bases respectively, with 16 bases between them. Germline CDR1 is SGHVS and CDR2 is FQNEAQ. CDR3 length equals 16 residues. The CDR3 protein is CASSLASTNLGEKLFF. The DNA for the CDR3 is TGTGCCAGCAGCTTAGCGAGCACTAACTTGGGGGAAAAACTGTTTTTT.

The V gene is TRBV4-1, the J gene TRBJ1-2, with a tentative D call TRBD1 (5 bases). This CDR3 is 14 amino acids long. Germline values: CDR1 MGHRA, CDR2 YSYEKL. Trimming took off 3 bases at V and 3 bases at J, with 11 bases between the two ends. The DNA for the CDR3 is TGCGCCAGCAGCCATAGCGGGACCCACTATGGCTACACCTTC. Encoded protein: CASSHSGTHYGYTF.

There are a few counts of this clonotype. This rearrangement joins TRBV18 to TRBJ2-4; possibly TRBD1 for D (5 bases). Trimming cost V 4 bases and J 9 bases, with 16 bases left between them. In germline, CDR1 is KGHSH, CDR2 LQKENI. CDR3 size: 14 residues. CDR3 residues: CASSRLTEEGIQYF. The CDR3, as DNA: TGTGCCAGCTCACGCCTGACAGAAGAAGGCATTCAGTACTTC.

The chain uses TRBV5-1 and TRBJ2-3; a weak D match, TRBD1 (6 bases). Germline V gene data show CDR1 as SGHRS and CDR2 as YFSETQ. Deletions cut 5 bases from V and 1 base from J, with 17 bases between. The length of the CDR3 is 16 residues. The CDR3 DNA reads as TGCGCCAGCAGTCAAGAAGACAGGCCAGGCACAGATACGCAGTATTTT. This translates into CASSQEDRPGTDTQYF.

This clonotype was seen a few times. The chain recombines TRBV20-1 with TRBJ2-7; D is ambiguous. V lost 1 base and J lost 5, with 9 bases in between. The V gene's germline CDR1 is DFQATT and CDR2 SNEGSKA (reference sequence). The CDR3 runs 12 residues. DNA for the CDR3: TGCAGTGCTAGAGTTCGTGGGGACGAGCAGTACTTC. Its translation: CSARVRGDEQYF.

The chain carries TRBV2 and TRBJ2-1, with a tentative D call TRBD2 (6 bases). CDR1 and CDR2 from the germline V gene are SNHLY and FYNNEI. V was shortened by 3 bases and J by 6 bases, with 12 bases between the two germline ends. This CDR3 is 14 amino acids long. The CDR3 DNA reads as TGTGCCAGCAGTGAGGGGGGTATGAGCAATGAGCAGTTCTTC. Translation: CASSEGGMSNEQFF.

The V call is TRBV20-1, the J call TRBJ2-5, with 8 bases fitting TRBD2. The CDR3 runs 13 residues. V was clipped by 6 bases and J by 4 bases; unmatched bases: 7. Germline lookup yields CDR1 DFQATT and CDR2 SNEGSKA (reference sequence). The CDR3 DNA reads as TGCAGTGCCAGACTAGCGACCATAGAGACCCAGTACTTC. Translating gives CSARLATIETQYF.